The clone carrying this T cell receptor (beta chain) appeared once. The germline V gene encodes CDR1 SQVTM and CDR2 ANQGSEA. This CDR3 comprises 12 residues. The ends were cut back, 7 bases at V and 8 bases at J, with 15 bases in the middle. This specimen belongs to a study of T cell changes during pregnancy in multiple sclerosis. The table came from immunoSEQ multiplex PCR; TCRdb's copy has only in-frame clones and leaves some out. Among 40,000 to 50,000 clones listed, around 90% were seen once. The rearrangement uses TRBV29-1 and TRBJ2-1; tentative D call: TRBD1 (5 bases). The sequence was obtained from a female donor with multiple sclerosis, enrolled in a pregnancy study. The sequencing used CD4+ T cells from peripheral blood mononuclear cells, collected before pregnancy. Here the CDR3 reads CSASSGWDEQFF. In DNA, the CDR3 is TGCAGCGCCAGCTCAGGGTGGGATGAGCAGTTCTTC.